The T cell receptor beta chain under discussion was sequenced for a study of shared clonotypes between healthy human individuals. The CDR3 contains 15 residues. V was pared by 5 bases and J by 4 bases, with 16 bases between. Germline lookup yields CDR1 SGHTA and CDR2 FQGTGA. Some clones are missing from TCRdb's copy, which holds only in-frame ones; the method was immunoSEQ multiplex PCR. The sample has roughly 2,300,000 clones, around 93% seen once. The source of this sequence is a young man in good health. Some clones in this sample may be carry-over from other donors' samples. Input material: naive CD4+ T cells from PBMCs. This sample's subset: CD45RA+ positively selected. The chain combines TRBV7-3 with TRBJ2-3, with D possibly matching TRBD1 (6 bases). Written as DNA, the CDR3 is TGTGCCAGCAGCCCACAGGCAGGGGCTCCAGATACGCAGTATTTT. It yields the protein CASSPQAGAPDTQYF.